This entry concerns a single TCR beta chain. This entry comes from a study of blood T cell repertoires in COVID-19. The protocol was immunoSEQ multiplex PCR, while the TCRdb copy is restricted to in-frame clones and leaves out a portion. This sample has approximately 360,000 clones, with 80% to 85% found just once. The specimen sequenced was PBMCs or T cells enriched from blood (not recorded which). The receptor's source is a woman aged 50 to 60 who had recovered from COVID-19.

CDR3 nucleotide sequence: TGTGCCAGCAGTGTCCTGATGACAGGGGCGGCCTCTGGGGCCAACGTCCTGACTTTC. Protein sequence: CASSVLMTGAASGANVLTF. This rearrangement joins TRBV6-1 to TRBJ2-6, with TRBD1 matching over 8 bases. The CDR3 spans 19 residues. With V trimmed by 4 bases and J by 0 bases, 11 bases remained unmatched. Germline V CDR1 and CDR2: MNHNS, SASEGT.